The 11 T cell receptor beta chains given below trace back to one sample, sequenced in a study of blood T cell repertoires in COVID-19. Libraries were prepared by immunoSEQ multiplex PCR; TCRdb keeps only in-frame clonotypes and omits some of them. The sample consists of over 150,000 clones, 89% of them appearing once. Sample: peripheral blood. The receptors derive from a man aged 18-30 years who had recovered from COVID-19.

J is TRBJ2-6 and V is TRBV4-3; 10 nucleotides match TRBD1. The CDR3 sequence is 17 residues long. Looked up from germline, CDR1 is LGHNA and CDR2 is YSLEER. Losses at the gene ends were 4 bases for V and 2 bases for J; bases not matched to a gene: 5. The CDR3 region has the DNA TGCGCCAGCAGCCCGGGACAGGGGATGACTGGGGCCAACGTCCTGACTTTC. Its translation: CASSPGQGMTGANVLTF.

In its sample, this clone was seen once. The chain carries TRBV5-6 and TRBJ2-5; possibly TRBD1 for D (7 bases). In germline, CDR1 is SGHDT, CDR2 YYEEEE. Trimming took 2 bases from V and 3 from J, leaving 26 bases between them. The CDR3 spans 19 residues. This CDR3 is CASSLIGRVFGGTEETQYF. CDR3 nucleotide sequence: TGTGCCAGCAGCTTAATAGGCCGCGTTTTCGGAGGGACAGAAGAGACCCAGTACTTC.

The chain uses TRBV6-2 or TRBV6-3 and TRBJ2-1; 12 bases are a match to TRBD2. J was trimmed by 9 bases and V by 5 bases; bases with no gene match: 8. The CDR3 contains 15 residues. Germline assignment: CDR1 MNHEY and CDR2 SVGEGT. This chain's CDR3 is CASSKTSGSSSEQFF. CDR3 nucleotide sequence: TGTGCCAGCAGTAAGACTAGCGGGAGTAGTAGTGAGCAGTTCTTC.

The V and J genes are TRBV4-1 and TRBJ2-1; TRBD1 aligns across 9 bases. The CDR3 is 16 residues long. Germline CDR1 and CDR2: MGHRA and YSYEKL. Trimming at V came to 0 bases and at J to 1 base, leaving 1 base not matched to a gene. CDR3 in DNA: TGCGCCAGCAGCCAAGAAGGGACAGGGTCCTACAATGAGCAGTTCTTC. This gives the protein CASSQEGTGSYNEQFF.

Concerning this clone: At one end, the junction sequence differs from germline, possibly due to a read error. This same CDR3 is encoded by further DNA sequences in the sample. The chain carries TRBV28 and TRBJ2-7; 7 bases map to TRBD1. The length of the CDR3 is 14 residues. Germline V CDR1 and CDR2: MDHEN, SYDVKM. The CDR3 nucleotides are TGTGCCAGCAGTCTGGCCGGGACAGCCTATGAGCAGTACTTC. It translates to CASSLAGTAYEQYF.

The genes are TRBV28 and TRBJ1-5, with D uncertain. The germline CDR1 and CDR2 sequences are MDHEN and SYDVKM. The V end was cut by 11 bases, the J end by 7 bases, with 9 bases between. There are 10 residues in the CDR3. In nucleotides, the CDR3 is TGTGCCGCGGGAGGGCAGCCCCAGCATTTT. It codes for CAAGGQPQHF.

The rearrangement joins TRBV7-9 to TRBJ1-1, with 7 bases lining up with TRBD1. This CDR3 contains 15 residues. Germline V lookup: CDR1 SEHNR, CDR2 FQNEAQ (reference sequence). V gave up 5 bases and J gave up 1 base; unmatched junction bases: 7. CDR3 protein: CASSHPGTANTEAFF. The DNA for the CDR3 is TGTGCCAGCAGCCACCCTGGGACAGCGAACACTGAAGCTTTCTTT.

In DNA form, the CDR3 reads TGCGCCAGCAGCCAAGTCGGCCCCGATGCTTTCAGCGGGGGCACTGAAGCTTTCTTT. Translation: CASSQVGPDAFSGGTEAFF. The V gene is TRBV4-1, the J gene TRBJ1-1; tentatively, D is TRBD1 (5 bases). Trimming cost V 1 base and J 4 bases, with 25 bases left between them. The CDR3 extends over 19 amino acids. Germline V gives CDR1 MGHRA, CDR2 YSYEKL.

V and J are TRBV11-1 and TRBJ2-3; 7 nucleotides line up with TRBD2. This CDR3 is built from 16 residues. The V gene end was trimmed by 6 bases and the J gene end by 2 bases; junction bases not matched to a gene: 11. Per the germline V gene, CDR1 is SGHAT and CDR2 is FQDESV (reference sequence). CDR3 in DNA: TGTGCCAGCAGGGATCCGGGTGCGGGGGTCACAGATACGCAGTATTTT. It yields the protein CASRDPGAGVTDTQYF.

A note on this clone: Germline is not matched at one junction end, which may reflect a read error. The rearrangement joins TRBV2 to TRBJ1-1; D is unclear. The germline CDR1 and CDR2 sequences are SNHLY and FYNNEI. CDR3 size: 14 residues. The CDR3 region has the DNA TGTGCCAGCAGCGAAGATGGCGGGTTCACTGAAGCTTTCTTT. Its protein product is CASSEDGGFTEAFF.

The chain carries TRBV5-4 and TRBJ2-1, with 13 bases that match TRBD2. J lost 3 bases, V lost 4 bases, and 10 bases had no gene match. The CDR3 totals 18 residues. The germline gives CDR1 SGHNT, CDR2 YYREEE (reference sequence). The CDR3 reads CASSITGLAGPYYNEQFF. The CDR3 DNA reads TGTGCCAGCAGCATAACGGGACTAGCGGGACCTTACTACAATGAGCAGTTCTTC.